The T cell receptor (beta chain) described here comes from a study of blood T cell repertoires in COVID-19 (dated by TCRdb to between 2020 and 2021). For context, the study as a whole: Samples from collaborators originated in the United States, Italy and Spain and spanned both the acute and convalescent phases of COVID-19. The material from the prospective study consisted of cDNA or gDNA derived from T cells, B-cell-depleted T cells, or PBMCs. Subjects who had been exposed to COVID-19, were actively infected with it, or had recovered from it provided the deeply sampled blood TCRbeta repertoires that made up the dataset. The repertoires were released in a freely available public database intended as a resource for research on the immune response to SARS-CoV-2. The samples were drawn from two sources: the first 160 participants of the ongoing ImmuneRACE study, and 1,000 to 1,500 subjects contributed by 6 global collaborators. Sample metadata almost always included a de-identified subject ID, COVID-19 status, age in years and sex. Where HLA class I and class II types were available, the types were taken from metadata supplied by the sample provider, not from assay-based typing.

TCRbeta CDR3 regions were amplified from genomic DNA by means of the immunoSEQ Assay, a bias-controlled multiplex PCR. Processing in the source paper ran as follows. Within the assay, amplification of reference gene primers was used to estimate how many nucleated cells each sample contained. Sequence reads were collapsed and filtered to measure the absolute abundance of every unique TCRbeta CDR3 rearrangement. Productive Simpson clonality was computed per sample as the square root of Simpson's diversity index over productive rearrangements. TCRdb obtained this table from immuneACCESS and retained in-frame rearrangements with V and J assigned. These tables miss some clones; where compared with another copy, unresolved V genes account for less than half of the shortfall, and the remainder is unexplained. V, J and clone size are taken as reported in that table, and D and trimming were inferred from the DNA itself. The sample contains about 46,000 clones, approximately 90% of them found a single time. The ten largest clones add up to around 8.7% of the sample.

Each collaborating institution followed its own protocols to collect whole blood in K2EDTA tubes. For TCRbeta analysis, collaborators shipped samples as frozen whole blood, isolated PBMCs, or DNA extracted from either of those sample types. About this clone itself: What this receptor recognizes is not known. No quality values exist for individual bases; no much larger clone is one base distant.

Study-wide findings and limitations: The quantity of clinical and demographic metadata differed by source and by participant and was supplied without curation.

V is clipped by 2 bases and J by 2 bases, and the sequence between their germline boundaries is 11 bases long. CDR3 length: 15 amino acids, cysteine to phenylalanine. Only the CDR3 DNA stays, 45 bases, in frame from base 1. Sequences MNHNY (CDR1) and SVGAGI (CDR2) are obtained from the germline V gene (reference sequence). Recombination linked TRBV6-6 to TRBJ2-3; the D region possibly corresponds to TRBD2 (5 bases align). This clonotype originated in a man between 45 and 60 years old with active COVID-19. The specimen sequenced was peripheral blood. The CDR3 region reads CASSYSPGTTDTQYF. The sequence in DNA is TGTGCCAGCAGTTACAGTCCGGGAACCACAGATACGCAGTATTTT.